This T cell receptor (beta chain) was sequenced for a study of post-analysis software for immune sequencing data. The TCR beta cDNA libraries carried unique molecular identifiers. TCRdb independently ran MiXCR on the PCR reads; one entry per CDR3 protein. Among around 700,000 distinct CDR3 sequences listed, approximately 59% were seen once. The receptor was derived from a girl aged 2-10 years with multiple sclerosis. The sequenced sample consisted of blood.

The CDR3 region has the DNA TGTGCCAGCAGCTTATGGGGGTCACGGGACAGGGGCCGAGTAGATACGCAGTATTTT. It is translated as CASSLWGSRDRGRVDTQYF. V usage is TRBV7-2 and J usage is TRBJ2-3; 10 bases are shared with TRBD1. The germline CDR1 and CDR2 sequences are SGHTA and FQGNSA. The CDR3 extends over 19 amino acids. J gave up 5 bases and V 2 bases, and 16 bases lay outside the gene matches. The full variable domain, with the rest looked up from reference TRBV7-2 and TRBJ2-3, is GAGVSQSPSNKVTEKGKDVELRCDPISGHTALYWYRQSLGQGLEFLIYFQGNSAPDKSGLPSDRFSAERTGGSVSTLTIQRTQQEDSAVYLCASSLWGSRDRGRVDTQYFGPGTRLTVL.